These 30 T cell receptor beta chains share one sample of origin, sequenced in a study of CD8 T cells in ankylosing spondylitis. These TCRs' antigens remain unknown. Whole-study findings and limits: Ankylosing spondylitis blood appeared to carry a characteristic TCR beta motif of several highly homologous variants.

TCRdb fed the 5' RACE reads into MiXCR, producing one record per CDR3 protein. The table includes about 540,000 distinct CDR3 sequences, approximately 11% detected once. The sequenced material came from blood, either unsorted or a sorted T cell fraction (not recorded which). All receptors come from a male donor with ankylosing spondylitis.

The rearrangement uses TRBV11-2 and TRBJ1-1; D is unclear. Trimming took 3 bases from V and 9 from J, leaving 11 bases between them. This CDR3 contains 12 residues. Per germline, CDR1 SGHAT and CDR2 FQNNGV. CDR3: CASSFLRGKAFF. CDR3 sequence (DNA): TGTGCCAGCAGCTTCCTGAGAGGAAAAGCTTTCTTT. Looking up the rest from reference TRBV11-2 and TRBJ1-1 gives the full variable domain: EAGVAQSPRYKIIEKRQSVAFWCNPISGHATLYWYQQILGQGPKLLIQFQNNGVVDDSQLPKDRFSAERLKGVDSTLKIQPAKLEDSAVYLCASSFLRGKAFFGQGTRLTVV.

This clonotype was found many times. V and J are TRBV29-1 and TRBJ2-1; maybe TRBD1 (6 bases). The germline CDR1 and CDR2 sequences are SQVTM and ANQGSEA. The CDR3 runs to 12 residues. Trimming removed 6 bases from V and 8 bases from J, with 14 bases in between. For the CDR3, the DNA is TGCAGCGTCGGAACAGGGACCGATGAGCAGTTCTTC. It yields the protein CSVGTGTDEQFF.

The CDR3 loop reads CASSLDRGDEAFF. In DNA, the CDR3 is TGTGCCAGCAGTCTTGACAGGGGGGATGAAGCTTTCTTT. V and J are TRBV2 and TRBJ1-1; 9 bases match TRBD1. Trimming took 5 bases from V and 7 from J; bases not matched to a gene: 5. CDR3 length equals 13 residues. Germline CDR1 SNHLY, CDR2 FYNNEI.

Concerning this clonotype itself: A junction end diverges from the germline sequence, so it may reflect a read error. The V gene is TRBV7-9, the J gene TRBJ2-1, with 7 bases that match TRBD2. Looked up from germline, CDR1 is SEHNR and CDR2 is FQNEAQ (reference sequence). The CDR3 spans 12 residues. Here the CDR3 reads CASSLETGLGNF. The CDR3, as DNA: TGTGCCAGCAGCTTAGAGACCGGACTAGGTAACTTC.

This clonotype was detected once. The chain joins TRBV5-1 to TRBJ1-2, with a tentative D call TRBD1 (5 bases). The V end was cut by 7 bases, the J end by 4 bases, with 23 bases between. The CDR3 length is 16 residues. CDR1 is SGHRS and CDR2 is YFSETQ in the germline V gene. The CDR3 spells CASLTLRARISYGYTF. The CDR3, as DNA: TGCGCCAGCCTAACCCTCAGGGCAAGGATTTCCTATGGCTACACCTTC.

This chain links TRBV13 with TRBJ2-2; 7 bases map to TRBD2. Germline assignment: CDR1 PRHDT and CDR2 FYEKMQ (reference sequence). With 3 bases clipped from V and 4 bases from J, the junction kept 8 bases outside the gene matches. The CDR3 has 16 residues. CDR3 loop: CASSFGREIFTGELFF. The CDR3 DNA is TGTGCCAGCAGCTTCGGGCGGGAGATCTTCACCGGGGAGCTGTTTTTT.

This clonotype was seen more than once but under ten times. The chain has TRBV10-2 and TRBJ1-2; no clear D. This CDR3 comprises 14 residues. Trimming pared 2 bases from V and 1 base from J, leaving 8 bases between. Germline assignment: CDR1 WSHSY and CDR2 SAAADI. CDR3 region: CASSERNLNYGYTF. CDR3 bases: TGCGCCAGCAGTGAGCGGAACCTTAACTATGGCTACACCTTC.

The chain has TRBV14 and TRBJ2-5; D gene unclear. V shed 3 bases and J shed 4 bases, with 12 bases lying between them. Germline V lookup: CDR1 SGHDN, CDR2 FVKESK. The CDR3 length is 14 residues. The CDR3 sequence is CASSQSQNGETQYF. In DNA form, the CDR3 reads TGTGCCAGCAGCCAGTCCCAGAATGGAGAGACCCAGTACTTC.

The chain employs TRBV4-2 and TRBJ2-1, with a weak D call TRBD2 (5 bases). The germline V gene encodes CDR1 LGHNA and CDR2 YNFKEQ. This CDR3 is 17 amino acids long. With 0 bases removed from V and 6 bases from J, the gap between germline ends came to 18 bases. In DNA form, the CDR3 reads TGTGCCAGCAGCCAAGAGGGGAATCCAGCCCTAGCCAATGAGCAGTTCTTC. It codes for CASSQEGNPALANEQFF.

In its sample, this clonotype was seen a few times. This chain links TRBV13 with TRBJ1-2; 7 positions agree with TRBD1. The CDR3 runs to 13 residues. CDR1 is PRHDT and CDR2 is FYEKMQ in the germline V gene (reference sequence). The trim removed 5 bases at V and 5 bases at J, leaving 5 bases unmatched. The CDR3 loop is CASSPTGEYGYTF. Written as DNA, the CDR3 is TGTGCCAGCAGCCCAACAGGGGAGTATGGCTACACCTTC.

This chain links TRBV11-3 with TRBJ2-2, with D perhaps matching TRBD1 (6 bases). This CDR3 contains 16 residues. Trimming shortened V by 5 bases and J by 0 bases, and 13 bases separated the two germline ends. Germline loops: CDR1 SGHNT, CDR2 YENEEA. The CDR3 spells CASSPVGTPNTGELFF. In DNA, the CDR3 is TGTGCCAGCAGCCCGGTGGGGACACCGAACACCGGGGAGCTGTTTTTT.

The gene calls are TRBV12-3 or TRBV12-4 and TRBJ2-7, with D perhaps matching TRBD2 (6 bases). This CDR3 region has 14 residues. Trimming shortened V by 1 base and J by 0 bases, and 7 bases separated the two germline ends. This CDR3 reads CASSLGTNSYEQYF. CDR3 sequence (DNA): TGTGCCAGCAGTTTAGGGACTAACTCCTACGAGCAGTACTTC.

This chain connects TRBV15 to TRBJ2-1; TRBD2 agrees at 14 bases. Trimming cost V 1 base and J 4 bases; bases outside gene matches: 6. The CDR3 length is 18 residues. Looked up from germline, CDR1 is LNHNV and CDR2 is YYDKDF (reference sequence). The CDR3 DNA reads as TGTGCCACCAGCAGAGGAGGACTAGCGGGAGGAGCTTACAATGAGCAGTTCTTC. Amino acid sequence: CATSRGGLAGGAYNEQFF.

The genes are TRBV6-5 and TRBJ2-2; no definite D call. The CDR3 totals 14 residues. V gave up 2 bases and J gave up 7 bases, with 11 bases separating them. Germline CDR1 is MNHEY and CDR2 is SVGAGI. Written as DNA, the CDR3 is TGTGCCAGCAGTTACGAATGGAAGGTCGGGGAGCTGTTTTTT. Residues: CASSYEWKVGELFF.

The chain uses TRBV3-1 and TRBJ2-5, with a tentative D call TRBD2 (5 bases). Per the germline V gene, CDR1 is LGHDT and CDR2 is YNNKEL (reference sequence). The CDR3 has 12 amino acids. Trimming cost V 4 bases and J 9 bases, with 12 bases left between them. The CDR3 region has the DNA TGTGCCAGCAGCCCAAGGGAGCCGGCCCAGTACTTC. Amino acid sequence: CASSPREPAQYF.

This clonotype was counted many times. The CDR3 DNA is TGTGCCACCAGCCAACAGGGTAGTCGGGATGAGCAGTTCTTC. Amino acid sequence: CATSQQGSRDEQFF. The J gene is TRBJ2-1, the V gene TRBV24-1; maybe TRBD1 (6 bases). CDR1 and CDR2 (germline): KGHDR, SFDVKD. This CDR3 comprises 14 residues. V lost 7 bases to trimming and J lost 8 bases, with 17 bases between them.

The chain is built from TRBV24-1 and TRBJ2-2; D not resolved. From germline, CDR1 is KGHDR and CDR2 SFDVKD. The CDR3 contains 14 residues. Trimming took off 5 bases at V and 0 bases at J, with 6 bases between the two ends. The CDR3 DNA sequence: TGTGCCACCAGTGCCACCACGAACACCGGGGAGCTGTTTTTT. It yields the protein CATSATTNTGELFF.

This clonotype was detected a few times. This sequence joins TRBV3-1 and TRBJ1-2, with 7 bases aligning to TRBD1. Germline-derived CDR1 and CDR2 are LGHDT and YNNKEL (reference sequence). J lost 3 bases, V lost 3 bases, and 7 bases had no gene match. The CDR3 length is 15 residues. CDR3 loop: CASSHGRGEDYGYTF. CDR3 nucleotides: TGTGCCAGCAGCCACGGCAGGGGGGAGGACTATGGCTACACCTTC.

This clonotype has only a few counts. The V gene is TRBV18, the J gene TRBJ2-3, with a tentative D call TRBD1 (5 bases). Germline V gives CDR1 KGHSH, CDR2 LQKENI. This CDR3 comprises 14 residues. The V end lost 0 bases, the J end lost 2 bases, and 6 bases lay between the germline ends. The CDR3: CASSPPGVTDTQYF. The CDR3 DNA follows: TGTGCCAGCTCACCACCAGGGGTCACAGATACGCAGTATTTT.

The gene calls are TRBV12-3 or TRBV12-4 and TRBJ2-2; no firm D call. Trimming pared 1 base from V and 3 bases from J, leaving 6 bases between. The CDR3 has 14 residues. The CDR3 sequence is CASSLGVYTGELFF. The CDR3 nucleotides read TGTGCCAGCAGTTTAGGCGTCTACACCGGGGAGCTGTTTTTT.

In this sample, this clonotype turned up a few times. The chain links TRBV7-2 to TRBJ2-7; D is uncertain. V lost 6 bases and J 5 bases, leaving 8 bases between the germline ends. The CDR3 is made up of 11 amino acids. Germline V lookup: CDR1 SGHTA, CDR2 FQGNSA. The CDR3 DNA is TGTGCCAGCAGTGCCCCTGACGAGCAGTACTTC. Translating it yields CASSAPDEQYF.

The J gene is TRBJ2-7, the V gene TRBV20-1; D gene uncertain. V was cut by 0 bases and J by 8 bases, with 14 bases left in between. Per germline, CDR1 DFQATT and CDR2 SNEGSKA (reference sequence). This CDR3 spans 13 amino acids. CDR3 residues: CSARDPTLVKQYF. The CDR3 DNA reads TGCAGTGCTAGAGACCCTACCCTTGTGAAGCAGTACTTC.

The chain combines TRBV29-1 with TRBJ1-4; no clear D gene. The germline gives CDR1 SQVTM, CDR2 ANQGSEA. The CDR3 runs 13 residues. Trimming shortened V by 4 bases and J by 3 bases, and 9 bases separated the two germline ends. DNA for the CDR3: TGCAGCGTTGGGGGTACATCTAATGAAAAACTGTTTTTT. It yields the protein CSVGGTSNEKLFF.

This chain's CDR3 is CASSFRVAGGGKAQYF. The CDR3 DNA sequence: TGTGCCAGCAGTTTCCGGGTAGCGGGAGGGGGGAAGGCCCAGTACTTC. This chain joins TRBV12-3 or TRBV12-4 and TRBJ2-5, with 11 bases identical to TRBD2. V lost 3 bases and J lost 9; bases outside the gene matches: 12. The CDR3 covers 16 residues.

In its sample, this clonotype was seen a few times. This sequence joins TRBV5-1 and TRBJ2-3; weak D call: TRBD2 (7 bases). V lost 4 bases, J lost 2 bases, and 11 bases lay in between. Germline CDR1 and CDR2: SGHRS and YFSETQ. This CDR3 region has 14 residues. In nucleotides, the CDR3 is TGCGCCAGCAGCGCGGGGGACAACACAGATACGCAGTATTTT. This translates into CASSAGDNTDTQYF.

There are a few counts of this clonotype. The CDR3, as DNA: TGCGCCAGCAGCTTGGGGGCTAGCCGGGGTTTTCAAGAGACCCAGTACTTC. Encoded protein: CASSLGASRGFQETQYF. V and J are TRBV5-1 and TRBJ2-5; D may be TRBD2 (5 bases). This CDR3 has 17 amino acids. Per germline, CDR1 SGHRS and CDR2 YFSETQ. Trimming removed 0 bases at V and 2 bases at J, with 17 bases between.

This clonotype was picked up a small number of times. V and J are TRBV24-1 and TRBJ1-2; D is ambiguous. Germline CDR1 and CDR2: KGHDR and SFDVKD. Trimming pared 0 bases from V and 8 bases from J, leaving 6 bases between. The CDR3 covers 12 residues. The CDR3 sequence: CATSDLPGGYTF. The CDR3 DNA follows: TGTGCCACCAGTGATTTGCCAGGCGGCTACACCTTC.

The chain combines TRBV20-1 with TRBJ2-1, with a possible D match to TRBD2 (5 bases). Germline-derived CDR1 and CDR2 are DFQATT and SNEGSKA (reference sequence). Trimming took 0 bases from V and 8 from J, leaving 14 bases between them. The CDR3 spans 14 residues. CDR3 bases: TGCAGTGCTAGAGATTCCGCCTCTAGCCATGAGCAGTTCTTC. Protein sequence: CSARDSASSHEQFF.

This clonotype occurred a few times. This rearrangement joins TRBV3-1 to TRBJ2-1; 16 positions agree with TRBD2. This CDR3 region has 19 residues. Unmatched junction bases numbered 7, after V lost 4 bases and J lost 1 base. Germline V CDR1 and CDR2: LGHDT, YNNKEL (reference sequence). The CDR3 loop reads CASSPGLAGGERSYNEQFF. In nucleotides, the CDR3 is TGTGCCAGCAGCCCGGGACTAGCGGGAGGGGAGCGGTCCTACAATGAGCAGTTCTTC.

V is TRBV6-5 and J is TRBJ2-1; 7 bases fit TRBD2. The junction had 13 bases not matched to a gene; V was cut back by 2 bases and J by 3 bases. The length of the CDR3 is 18 residues. In germline, CDR1 is MNHEY, CDR2 SVGAGI. The CDR3 spells CASSYTREAGAGYNEQFF. The CDR3 bases are TGTGCCAGCAGTTACACCCGGGAGGCTGGAGCCGGCTACAATGAGCAGTTCTTC.